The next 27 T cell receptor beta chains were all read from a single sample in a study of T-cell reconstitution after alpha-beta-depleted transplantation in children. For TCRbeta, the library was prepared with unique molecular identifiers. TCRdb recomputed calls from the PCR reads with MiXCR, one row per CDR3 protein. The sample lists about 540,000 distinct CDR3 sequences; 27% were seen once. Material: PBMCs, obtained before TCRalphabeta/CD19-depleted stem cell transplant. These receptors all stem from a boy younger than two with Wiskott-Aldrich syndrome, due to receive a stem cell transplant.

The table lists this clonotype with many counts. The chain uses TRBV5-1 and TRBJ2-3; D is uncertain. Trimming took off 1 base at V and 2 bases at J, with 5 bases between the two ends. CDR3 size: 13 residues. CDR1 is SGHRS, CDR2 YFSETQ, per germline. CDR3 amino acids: CASSLNPTDTQYF. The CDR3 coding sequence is TGCGCCAGCAGCTTGAACCCCACAGATACGCAGTATTTT.

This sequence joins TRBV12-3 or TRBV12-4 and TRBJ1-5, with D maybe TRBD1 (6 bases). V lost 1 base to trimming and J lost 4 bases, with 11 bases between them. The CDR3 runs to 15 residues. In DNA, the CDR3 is TGTGCCAGCAGTTTAGTCCAGGGGTATAATCAGCCCCAGCATTTT. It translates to CASSLVQGYNQPQHF.

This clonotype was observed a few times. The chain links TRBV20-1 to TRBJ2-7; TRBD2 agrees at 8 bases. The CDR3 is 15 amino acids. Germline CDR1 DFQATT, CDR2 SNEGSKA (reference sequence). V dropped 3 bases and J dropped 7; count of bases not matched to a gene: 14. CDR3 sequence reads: CSASPSGGIAKEQYF. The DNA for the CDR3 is TGCAGTGCTAGTCCATCGGGAGGGATTGCGAAAGAGCAGTACTTC.

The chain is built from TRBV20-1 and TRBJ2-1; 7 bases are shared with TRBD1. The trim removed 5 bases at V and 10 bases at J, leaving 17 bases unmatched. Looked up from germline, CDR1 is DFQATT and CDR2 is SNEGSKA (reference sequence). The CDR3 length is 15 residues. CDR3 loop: CSAGMGRQGFGEQFF. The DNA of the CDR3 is TGCAGTGCTGGGATGGGGAGACAGGGCTTTGGGGAGCAGTTCTTC.

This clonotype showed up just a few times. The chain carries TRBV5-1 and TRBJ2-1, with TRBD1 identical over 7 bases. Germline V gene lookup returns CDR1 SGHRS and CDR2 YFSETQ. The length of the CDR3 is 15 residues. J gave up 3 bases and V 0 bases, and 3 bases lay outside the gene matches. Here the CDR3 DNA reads TGCGCCAGCAGCTTGGAGGGGGCAGTCTACAATGAGCAGTTCTTC. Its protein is CASSLEGAVYNEQFF.

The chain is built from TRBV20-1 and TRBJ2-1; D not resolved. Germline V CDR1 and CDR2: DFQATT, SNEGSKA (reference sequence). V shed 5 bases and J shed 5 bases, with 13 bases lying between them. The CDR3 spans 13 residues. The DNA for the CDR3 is TGCAGTGCTCTTAGGTACACTAACAATGAGCAGTTCTTC. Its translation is CSALRYTNNEQFF.

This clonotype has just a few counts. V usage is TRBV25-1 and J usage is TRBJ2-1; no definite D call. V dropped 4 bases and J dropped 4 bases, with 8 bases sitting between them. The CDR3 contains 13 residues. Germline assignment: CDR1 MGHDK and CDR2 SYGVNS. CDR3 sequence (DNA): TGTGCCAGCAGTGTCTCAGCGTACAATGAGCAGTTCTTC. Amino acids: CASSVSAYNEQFF.

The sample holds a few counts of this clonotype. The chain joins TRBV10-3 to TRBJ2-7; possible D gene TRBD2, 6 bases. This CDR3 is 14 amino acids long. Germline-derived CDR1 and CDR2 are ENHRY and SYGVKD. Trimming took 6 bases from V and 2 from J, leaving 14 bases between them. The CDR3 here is CAIRKEGRAYEQYF. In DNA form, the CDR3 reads TGTGCCATCAGGAAGGAGGGCAGAGCCTACGAGCAGTACTTC.

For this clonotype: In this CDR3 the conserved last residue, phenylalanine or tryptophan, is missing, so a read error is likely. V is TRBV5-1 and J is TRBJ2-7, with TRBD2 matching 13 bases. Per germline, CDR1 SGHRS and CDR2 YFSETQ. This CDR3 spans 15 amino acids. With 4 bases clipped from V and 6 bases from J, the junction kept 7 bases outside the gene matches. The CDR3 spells CASSPGLAGVAEQYL. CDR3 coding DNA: TGCGCCAGCAGCCCCGGACTAGCGGGAGTAGCCGAGCAGTACTTG.

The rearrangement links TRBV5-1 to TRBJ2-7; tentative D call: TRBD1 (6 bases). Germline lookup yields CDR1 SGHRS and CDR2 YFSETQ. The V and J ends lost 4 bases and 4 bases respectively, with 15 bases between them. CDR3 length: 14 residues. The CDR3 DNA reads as TGCGCCAGCAGCCGAATAGGGACAACTTACGAGCAGTACTTC. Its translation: CASSRIGTTYEQYF.

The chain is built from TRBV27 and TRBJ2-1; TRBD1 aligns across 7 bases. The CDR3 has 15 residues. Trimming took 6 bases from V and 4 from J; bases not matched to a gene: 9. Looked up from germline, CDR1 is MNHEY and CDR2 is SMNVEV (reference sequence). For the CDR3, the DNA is TGTGCCAGCAGCTCCGGGACAGCTCTTTACAATGAGCAGTTCTTC. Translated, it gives CASSSGTALYNEQFF.

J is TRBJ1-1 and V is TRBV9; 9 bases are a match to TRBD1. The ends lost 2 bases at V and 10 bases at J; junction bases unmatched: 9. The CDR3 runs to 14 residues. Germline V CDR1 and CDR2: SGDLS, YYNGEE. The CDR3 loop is CASSVSTGGSGAFF. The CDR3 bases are TGTGCCAGCAGCGTCTCAACAGGGGGCAGCGGAGCTTTCTTT.

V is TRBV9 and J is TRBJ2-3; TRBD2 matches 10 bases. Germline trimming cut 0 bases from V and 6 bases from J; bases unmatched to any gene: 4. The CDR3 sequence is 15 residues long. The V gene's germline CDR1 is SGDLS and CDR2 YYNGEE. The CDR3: CASSVESGRADTQYF. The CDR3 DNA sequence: TGTGCCAGCAGCGTAGAGAGCGGGAGGGCGGATACGCAGTATTTT.

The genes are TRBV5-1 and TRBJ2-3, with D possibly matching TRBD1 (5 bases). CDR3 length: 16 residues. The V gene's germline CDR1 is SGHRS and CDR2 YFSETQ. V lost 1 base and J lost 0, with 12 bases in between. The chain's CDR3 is CASSLLTVSSTDTQYF. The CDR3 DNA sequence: TGCGCCAGCAGCTTGTTGACAGTATCTAGCACAGATACGCAGTATTTT.

CDR3: CSVEDPAGQQETQYF. CDR3 bases: TGCAGCGTTGAAGATCCAGCGGGACAGCAAGAGACCCAGTACTTC. This chain links TRBV29-1 with TRBJ2-5; D is tentatively TRBD1 or TRBD2 (7 bases each). CDR1 is SQVTM, CDR2 ANQGSEA, per germline. V dropped 0 bases and J dropped 2 bases, with 13 bases sitting between them. CDR3 length: 15 residues.

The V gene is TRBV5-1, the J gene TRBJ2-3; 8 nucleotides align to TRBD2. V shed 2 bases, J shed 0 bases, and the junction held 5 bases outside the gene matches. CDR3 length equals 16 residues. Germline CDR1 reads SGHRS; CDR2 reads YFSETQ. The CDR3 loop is CASSFLTGGSTDTQYF. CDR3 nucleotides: TGCGCCAGCAGCTTTCTAACGGGAGGGAGCACAGATACGCAGTATTTT.

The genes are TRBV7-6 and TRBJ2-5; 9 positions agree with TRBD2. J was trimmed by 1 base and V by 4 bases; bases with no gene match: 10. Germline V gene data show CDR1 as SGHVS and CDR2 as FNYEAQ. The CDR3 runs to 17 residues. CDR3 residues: CASSSPRSGRSQETQYF. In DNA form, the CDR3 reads TGTGCCAGCAGCTCCCCGAGGAGCGGGAGGAGCCAAGAGACCCAGTACTTC.

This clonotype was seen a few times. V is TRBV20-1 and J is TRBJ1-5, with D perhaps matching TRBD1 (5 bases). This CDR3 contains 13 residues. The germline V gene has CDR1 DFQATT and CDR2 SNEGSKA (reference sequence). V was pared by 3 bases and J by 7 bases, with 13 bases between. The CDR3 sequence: CSASMGTSQPQHF. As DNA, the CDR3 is TGCAGTGCTAGCATGGGGACTAGCCAGCCCCAGCATTTT.

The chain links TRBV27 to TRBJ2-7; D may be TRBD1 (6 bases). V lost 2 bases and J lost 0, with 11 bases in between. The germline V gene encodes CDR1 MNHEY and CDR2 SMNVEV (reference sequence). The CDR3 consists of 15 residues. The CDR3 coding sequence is TGTGCCAGCAGTTTAGAACAGGGATCCTCCTACGAGCAGTACTTC. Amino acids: CASSLEQGSSYEQYF.

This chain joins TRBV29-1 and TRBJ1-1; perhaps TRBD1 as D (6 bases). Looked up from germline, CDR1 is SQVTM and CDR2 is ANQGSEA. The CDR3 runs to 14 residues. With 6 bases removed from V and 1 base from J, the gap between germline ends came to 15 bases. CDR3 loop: CSVSPGHPNTEAFF. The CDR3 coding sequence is TGCAGCGTCAGCCCGGGACATCCGAACACTGAAGCTTTCTTT.

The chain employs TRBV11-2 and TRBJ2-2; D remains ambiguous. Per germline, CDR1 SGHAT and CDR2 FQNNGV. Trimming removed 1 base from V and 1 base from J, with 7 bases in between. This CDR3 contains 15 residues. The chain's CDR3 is CASSLGFLNTGELFF. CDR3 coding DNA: TGTGCCAGCAGCTTAGGGTTCCTGAACACCGGGGAGCTGTTTTTT.

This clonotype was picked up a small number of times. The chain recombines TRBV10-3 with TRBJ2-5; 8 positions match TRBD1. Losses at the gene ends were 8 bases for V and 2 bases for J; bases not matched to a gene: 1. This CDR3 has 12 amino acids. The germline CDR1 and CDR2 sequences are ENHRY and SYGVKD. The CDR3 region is CAIGTGQETQYF. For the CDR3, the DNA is TGTGCCATCGGGACAGGACAAGAGACCCAGTACTTC.

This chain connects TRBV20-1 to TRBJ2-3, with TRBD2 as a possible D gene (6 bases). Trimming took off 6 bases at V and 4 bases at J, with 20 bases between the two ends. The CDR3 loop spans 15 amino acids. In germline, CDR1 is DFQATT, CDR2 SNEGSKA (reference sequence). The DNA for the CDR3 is TGCAGTGCAACTACCGGGACTTTCCTCCCAGATACGCAGTATTTT. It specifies CSATTGTFLPDTQYF.

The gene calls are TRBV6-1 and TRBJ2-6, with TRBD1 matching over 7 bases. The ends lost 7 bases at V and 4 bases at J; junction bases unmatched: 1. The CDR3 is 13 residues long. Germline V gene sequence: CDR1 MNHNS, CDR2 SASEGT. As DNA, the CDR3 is TGTGCCAGCAAGGGGGCGGGGGCCAACGTCCTGACTTTC. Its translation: CASKGAGANVLTF.

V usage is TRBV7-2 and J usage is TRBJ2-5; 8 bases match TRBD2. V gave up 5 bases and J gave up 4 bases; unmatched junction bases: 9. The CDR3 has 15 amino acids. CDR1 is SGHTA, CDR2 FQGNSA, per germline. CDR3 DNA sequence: TGTGCCAGCAGCATCAGCGGGAGAGGAGGAGAGACCCAGTACTTC. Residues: CASSISGRGGETQYF.

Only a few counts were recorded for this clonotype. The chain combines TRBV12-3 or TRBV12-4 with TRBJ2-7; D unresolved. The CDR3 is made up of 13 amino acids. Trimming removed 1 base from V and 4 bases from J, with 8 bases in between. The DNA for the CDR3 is TGTGCCAGCAGTTTAGAGAAGGGATACGAGCAGTACTTC. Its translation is CASSLEKGYEQYF.

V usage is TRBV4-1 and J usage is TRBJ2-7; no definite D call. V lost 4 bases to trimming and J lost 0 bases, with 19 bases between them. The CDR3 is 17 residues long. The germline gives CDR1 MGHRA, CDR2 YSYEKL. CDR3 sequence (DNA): TGCGCCAGCAGCCCTATACCTCAGCCCTGGAGCTCCTACGAGCAGTACTTC. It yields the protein CASSPIPQPWSSYEQYF.